This T cell receptor beta chain was recorded in a study of PD-L1 blockade in urothelial cancer. CDR1 is MGHRA, CDR2 YSYEKL, per germline. The CDR3 has 16 amino acids. V lost 0 bases and J 0 bases, leaving 10 bases between the germline ends. TCRdb keeps only in-frame clones here, not all; method: immunoSEQ multiplex PCR. Of tens of thousands of clones listed, 81% were seen once; the top ten hold 2.5% to 4%. Noted time point: pretreatment peripheral blood. This TCR came from a man in his 70s with urothelial cancer. The sequences come from PBMCs, collected around atezolizumab (anti-PD-L1) treatment. This chain links TRBV4-1 with TRBJ2-3, with unresolved D. The CDR3 DNA reads TGCGCCAGCAGCCAAGAGGGCAGACCAAGCACAGATACGCAGTATTTT. Translating gives CASSQEGRPSTDTQYF.